This T cell receptor (beta chain) was captured by sequencing in a study of cytomegalovirus exposure and HLA in healthy donors. Study-wide results and limits: Several V segments, TRBV6-2 and TRBV6-3 among them, could not be told apart and were dropped. The study listed under 200 cytomegalovirus-associated TCR beta chains. Equally common other TCR beta chains were less clonally expanded than HLA-associated ones, a later analysis found.

Trimming pared 8 bases from V and 1 base from J, leaving 5 bases between. CDR3 length: 12 residues. The germline gives CDR1 SEHNR, CDR2 FQNEAQ (reference sequence). In its sample, this clone was seen a few times. The target antigen is unknown. The PCR had 60 Vbeta and 13 Jbeta primers. Repertoires were generated with immunoSEQ multiplex PCR, while TCRdb's copy carries only in-frame clones and drops some. The sample includes around 100,000 clones, approximately 7.6% of them seen just once. The sequence derives from a man over 45 in good health and CMV-seronegative. Sample: PBMCs. The V call is TRBV7-9, the J call TRBJ2-2; D is perhaps TRBD2 (5 bases). The CDR3, as DNA: TGTGCCAGCCGGGAGAACACCGGGGAGCTGTTTTTT. It translates to CASRENTGELFF.